This T cell receptor beta chain is from a study of T cell repertoires in cytomegalovirus infection. About the research overall: In public TCR beta signatures, there were indications of both CMV infection and matching HLA type.

TCRdb re-analysed the reads in MiXCR, keeping a single row per CDR3 protein. The sample comprises about 300,000 distinct CDR3 sequences, 25% of which are singletons, and over 11% rests with the top ten. Study findings and constraints: What dominated the ex vivo response were HLA-C-restricted CMV-specific TCR beta clonotypes. Totalled public TCR beta family frequency picked out people who carried CMV plus the relevant HLA.

CDR3 size: 16 residues. V trimming: 6 bases; J trimming: 2 bases; junction bases outside the gene matches: 10. Per germline, CDR1 ENHRY and CDR2 SYGVKD. This clonotype has more than one count but fewer than ten. Its specificity is not known. The sequenced sample consisted of PBMCs. The V gene is TRBV10-3, the J gene TRBJ2-5, with 9 bases lining up with TRBD1. This receptor was taken from a human donor in good health (CMV status not recorded). Some clones in this sample may be carry-over from other donors' samples. The DNA for the CDR3 is TGTGCCATCAGGGGGGACAGGGCTGGGATACAAGAGACCCAGTACTTC. Translating it yields CAIRGDRAGIQETQYF.